These 13 T cell receptor beta chains originate from one sample sequenced in a study of cytomegalovirus exposure and HLA in healthy donors. Vbeta (60) and Jbeta (13) primers were used in the PCR. The data were produced by immunoSEQ multiplex PCR, yet TCRdb's version contains in-frame clones alone and is incomplete. The sample shows approximately 130,000 clones, approximately 80% of them seen only once. The sample comprised PBMCs. These receptors originate from a woman aged 40 to 50 in good health and CMV-seropositive.

A note on this clone: At one of its ends the junction is not consistent with the germline gene, which may arise from a read error. V is TRBV2 and J is TRBJ2-7; 8 nucleotides agree with TRBD1. The length of the CDR3 is 12 residues. CDR1 SNHLY and CDR2 FYNNEI come from the germline V gene. The CDR3 nucleotides are TGTGCCAGCAGTGAAGCCCTCGGGACAGGCCACTTC. Translated: CASSEALGTGHF. The whole variable domain, remainder taken from reference TRBV2 and TRBJ2-7, is EPEVTQTPSHQVTQMGQEVILRCVPISNHLYFYWYRQILGQKVEFLVSFYNNEISEKSEIFDDQFSVERPDGSNFTLKIRSTKLEDSAMYFCASSEALGTGHFGPGTRLTVT.

The rearrangement uses TRBV19 and TRBJ2-5; 9 bases fit TRBD2. This CDR3 comprises 19 residues. Germline V gives CDR1 LNHDA, CDR2 SQIVND (reference sequence). The ends lost 6 bases at V and 1 base at J; junction bases unmatched: 18. CDR3 sequence: CASSNQGVGLAGPQETQYF. As DNA, the CDR3 is TGTGCCAGTAGCAACCAGGGGGTAGGGCTAGCGGGACCCCAAGAGACCCAGTACTTC.

The V call is TRBV2, the J call TRBJ2-2, with 7 bases matching TRBD1. Per germline, CDR1 SNHLY and CDR2 FYNNEI. The V gene end was trimmed by 10 bases and the J gene end by 2 bases; junction bases not matched to a gene: 10. This CDR3 has 15 residues. This CDR3 is CATLGQLINTGELFF. The CDR3 DNA reads as TGTGCCACCCTGGGACAGCTAATAAACACCGGGGAGCTGTTTTTT.

In its sample, this clone is medium-sized (0.01 to 0.1%). The chain recombines TRBV5-1 with TRBJ1-4, with 12 bases fitting TRBD1. V was clipped by 0 bases and J by 6 bases; unmatched bases: 9. The germline V gene has CDR1 SGHRS and CDR2 YFSETQ. This CDR3 is built from 18 residues. The CDR3 is CASSLDRDRGRSDEKLFF. In nucleotides, the CDR3 is TGCGCCAGCAGCTTGGACCGGGACAGGGGGCGCTCGGATGAAAAACTGTTTTTT.

This chain links TRBV6-5 with TRBJ2-7; D is uncertain. The CDR3 totals 15 residues. Germline CDR1 MNHEY, CDR2 SVGAGI. The V gene lost 2 bases and the J gene lost 6 bases, with 17 bases spanning the gap. The CDR3 region is CASSYAVSLAGEQYF. As DNA, the CDR3 is TGTGCCAGCAGTTACGCAGTTAGCCTCGCTGGCGAGCAGTACTTC.

The chain couples TRBV6-6 to TRBJ1-4, with 10 bases aligning to TRBD1. Germline assignment: CDR1 MNHNY and CDR2 SVGAGI (reference sequence). This CDR3 is built from 16 residues. Trimming cost V 0 bases and J 6 bases; bases outside gene matches: 4. The CDR3 protein is CASSYSTGTGDEKLFF. For the CDR3, the DNA is TGTGCCAGCAGTTACTCGACCGGGACAGGGGATGAAAAACTGTTTTTT.

The J gene is TRBJ1-2, the V gene TRBV27, with 7 nucleotides matching TRBD1. The CDR3 consists of 13 residues. CDR1 is MNHEY and CDR2 is SMNVEV in the germline V gene (reference sequence). The V gene end was trimmed by 5 bases and the J gene end by 6 bases; junction bases not matched to a gene: 6. CDR3 protein: CASSNTGVDGYTF. DNA for the CDR3: TGTGCCAGCAGTAATACAGGGGTGGATGGCTACACCTTC.

V gene TRBV7-2 combines with J gene TRBJ2-7; 9 nucleotides match TRBD1. Germline V gene data show CDR1 as SGHTA and CDR2 as FQGNSA. This CDR3 is 13 amino acids long. Germline trimming cut 6 bases from V and 3 bases from J; bases unmatched to any gene: 3. The CDR3 bases are TGTGCCAGCAGGGGACAGGGTAACTACGAGCAGTACTTC. Encoded protein: CASRGQGNYEQYF.

The genes are TRBV6-5 and TRBJ1-3; D unclear. CDR3 size: 14 residues. With 2 bases removed from V and 0 bases from J, the gap between germline ends came to 5 bases. The germline V gene has CDR1 MNHEY and CDR2 SVGAGI. The CDR3 DNA reads as TGTGCCAGCAGTTACAGCCTCTCTGGAAACACCATATATTTT. It yields the protein CASSYSLSGNTIYF.

The chain uses TRBV27 and TRBJ2-7; no reliable D call. The ends were cut back, 3 bases at V and 2 bases at J, with 11 bases in the middle. This CDR3 is 14 amino acids long. Germline-derived CDR1 and CDR2 are MNHEY and SMNVEV (reference sequence). The CDR3 sequence: CASSLYERPYEQYF. CDR3 nucleotides: TGTGCCAGCAGTTTGTATGAGCGACCCTACGAGCAGTACTTC.

This clone was picked up one time. V is TRBV18 and J is TRBJ2-5, with 10 positions matching TRBD1. Per germline, CDR1 KGHSH and CDR2 LQKENI. Trimming at V came to 3 bases and at J to 4 bases, leaving 5 bases not matched to a gene. The CDR3 runs to 15 residues. In nucleotides, the CDR3 is TGTGCCAGCTCACCGGGACAGGGGTTGGGAGAGACCCAGTACTTC. Protein: CASSPGQGLGETQYF.

V is TRBV5-1 and J is TRBJ1-4, with 9 bases aligning to TRBD1. CDR3 length: 17 amino acids. V shed 4 bases and J 10 bases; nucleotides not matched to a gene: 17. The germline CDR1 and CDR2 sequences are SGHRS and YFSETQ. DNA for the CDR3: TGCGCCAGCAGCCCCGGGACAGGGTACCCTCAAGACCGAAAACTGTTTTTT. Translation: CASSPGTGYPQDRKLFF.

The rearrangement uses TRBV4-2 and TRBJ2-7, with 8 bases identical to TRBD1. This CDR3 has 17 residues. The V gene's germline CDR1 is LGHNA and CDR2 YNFKEQ. After removal of 0 bases from V and 4 bases from J, the junction contained 11 bases not matched to a gene. CDR3: CASSQDGGGQGGYEQYF. In nucleotides, the CDR3 is TGTGCCAGCAGCCAAGATGGGGGAGGACAGGGAGGATACGAGCAGTACTTC.